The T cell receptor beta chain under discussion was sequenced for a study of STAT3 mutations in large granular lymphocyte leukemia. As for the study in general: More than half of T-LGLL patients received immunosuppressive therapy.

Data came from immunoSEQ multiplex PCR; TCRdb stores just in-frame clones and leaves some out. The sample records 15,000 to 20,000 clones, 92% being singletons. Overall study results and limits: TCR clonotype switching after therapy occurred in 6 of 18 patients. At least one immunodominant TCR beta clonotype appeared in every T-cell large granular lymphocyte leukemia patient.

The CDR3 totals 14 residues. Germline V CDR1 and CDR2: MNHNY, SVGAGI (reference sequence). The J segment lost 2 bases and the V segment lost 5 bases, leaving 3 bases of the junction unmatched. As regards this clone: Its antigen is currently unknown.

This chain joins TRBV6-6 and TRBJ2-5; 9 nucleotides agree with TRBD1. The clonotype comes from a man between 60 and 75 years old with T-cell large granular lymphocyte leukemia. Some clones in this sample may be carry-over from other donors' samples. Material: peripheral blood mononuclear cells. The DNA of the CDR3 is TGTGCCAGCAGTAGGGACAGGGTACAAGAGACCCAGTACTTC. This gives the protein CASSRDRVQETQYF.